The 17 T cell receptor beta chains below all came from one sample that was sequenced in a study of blood T cell repertoires in COVID-19. Repertoires were generated with immunoSEQ multiplex PCR, while TCRdb's copy carries only in-frame clones and drops some. The table records around 260,000 clones, about 85% of them present only once. The sequenced sample was peripheral blood. Every receptor here comes from a human donor with COVID-19, enrolled during active disease. The donor label of this sample is uncertain.

J is TRBJ2-3 and V is TRBV7-2; 8 bases align to TRBD2. V trimming: 3 bases; J trimming: 8 bases; junction bases outside the gene matches: 7. Germline CDR1 reads SGHTA; CDR2 reads FQGNSA. The CDR3 covers 14 residues. The CDR3 is CASSFPTSEVTQYF. For the CDR3, the DNA is TGTGCCAGCAGCTTTCCGACTAGCGAAGTTACGCAGTATTTT.

J is TRBJ1-2 and V is TRBV18; a possible D gene is TRBD1 (6 bases). Trimming shortened V by 5 bases and J by 4 bases, and 14 bases separated the two germline ends. The CDR3 is 14 amino acids. The germline gives CDR1 KGHSH, CDR2 LQKENI. The CDR3 nucleotides read TGTGCCAGCTCATTTAACAGGGAAAGCTATGGCTACACCTTC. Amino acids: CASSFNRESYGYTF.

The chain uses TRBV19 and TRBJ1-4; 8 bases fit TRBD1. The CDR3 extends over 15 amino acids. The ends lost 5 bases at V and 12 bases at J; junction bases unmatched: 14. Germline V gene data show CDR1 as LNHDA and CDR2 as SQIVND (reference sequence). The CDR3 nucleotides read TGTGCCAGTAGTCTGGGCCGGACAGGGAAGGTGCAACTGTTTTTT. This translates into CASSLGRTGKVQLFF.

V is TRBV10-2 and J is TRBJ1-1; D is unclear. Germline CDR1 and CDR2: WSHSY and SAAADI. V gave up 0 bases and J gave up 3 bases, with 11 bases separating them. CDR3 size: 15 residues. The CDR3 loop reads CASSESGREYTEAFF. CDR3 bases: TGCGCCAGCAGTGAGTCGGGCAGAGAGTACACTGAAGCTTTCTTT.

This sequence joins TRBV6-1 and TRBJ1-5; 7 nucleotides match TRBD1. CDR1 and CDR2 (germline): MNHNS, SASEGT. V lost 0 bases, J lost 7 bases, and 6 bases stayed unmatched. The CDR3 has 15 amino acids. The chain's CDR3 is CASSEASGGYQPQHF. The CDR3 bases are TGTGCCAGCAGTGAAGCATCAGGGGGATACCAGCCCCAGCATTTT.

The chain recombines TRBV7-3 with TRBJ1-1; 10 bases fit TRBD1. The germline CDR1 and CDR2 sequences are SGHTA and FQGTGA. J was trimmed by 0 bases and V by 2 bases; bases with no gene match: 9. The CDR3 sequence is 18 residues long. The CDR3, as DNA: TGTGCCAGCAGCTTAGATCCGGGACAGGGGAGGATGAACACTGAAGCTTTCTTT. It is translated as CASSLDPGQGRMNTEAFF. The whole variable domain, remainder taken from reference TRBV7-3 and TRBJ1-1, is GAGVSQTPSNKVTEKGKYVELRCDPISGHTALYWYRQSLGQGPEFLIYFQGTGAADDSGLPNDRFFAVRPEGSVSTLKIQRTERGDSAVYLCASSLDPGQGRMNTEAFFGQGTRLTVV.

This sequence joins TRBV4-1 and TRBJ1-2, with 7 bases fitting TRBD1. With 4 bases clipped from V and 0 bases from J, the junction kept 11 bases outside the gene matches. CDR1 is MGHRA, CDR2 YSYEKL, per germline. The CDR3 loop spans 17 amino acids. The CDR3 DNA reads TGCGCCAGCAGCCCCTTAGGACAGGTTCCAGCTAACTATGGCTACACCTTC. Its protein is CASSPLGQVPANYGYTF.

V is TRBV9 and J is TRBJ1-2; 7 bases align to TRBD1. This CDR3 is 15 amino acids long. CDR1 SGDLS and CDR2 YYNGEE come from the germline V gene. V dropped 5 bases and J dropped 0; count of bases not matched to a gene: 7. CDR3 loop: CASSSGTVTNYGYTF. The CDR3 DNA reads TGTGCCAGCAGTTCCGGGACAGTAACTAACTATGGCTACACCTTC.

The rearrangement uses TRBV4-3 and TRBJ2-2; TRBD2 might be the D (6 bases). The CDR3 runs to 19 residues. Trimming took 0 bases from V and 4 from J, leaving 21 bases between them. The germline V gene has CDR1 LGHNA and CDR2 YSLEER. CDR3 DNA: TGCGCCAGCAGCCAAGATCTGGGGGGAGCGTTACGGGGCACCGGGGAGCTGTTTTTT. This encodes CASSQDLGGALRGTGELFF.

The rearrangement uses TRBV4-3 and TRBJ2-2; 9 bases match TRBD2. CDR1 is LGHNA and CDR2 is YSLEER in the germline V gene. With 1 base clipped from V and 4 bases from J, the junction kept 4 bases outside the gene matches. The CDR3 loop spans 16 amino acids. The CDR3 sequence is CASSQASTSGTGELFF. In DNA form, the CDR3 reads TGCGCCAGCAGCCAAGCCTCGACTAGCGGCACCGGGGAGCTGTTTTTT.

The gene calls are TRBV28 and TRBJ1-6, with D maybe TRBD1 (5 bases). CDR3 size: 16 residues. Germline V gene sequence: CDR1 MDHEN, CDR2 SYDVKM. V was pared by 7 bases and J by 0 bases, with 13 bases between. DNA for the CDR3: TGTGCCAGCACCATGTCGCAGGGCTCCTATAATTCACCCCTCCACTTT. It specifies CASTMSQGSYNSPLHF.

V gene TRBV4-3 combines with J gene TRBJ2-7; D is undetermined. V lost 0 bases, J lost 6 bases, and 15 bases lay in between. From germline, CDR1 is LGHNA and CDR2 YSLEER. This CDR3 is built from 15 residues. CDR3 nucleotides: TGCGCCAGCAGCCAAGATTTTGCATCCCGACTCGAGCAGTACTTC. It translates to CASSQDFASRLEQYF.

This clone was seen a single time. The chain links TRBV5-5 to TRBJ1-3; D is perhaps TRBD1 (6 bases). Trimming removed 4 bases from V and 2 bases from J, with 10 bases in between. CDR3 size: 14 residues. Germline V gives CDR1 SGHKS, CDR2 YYEKEE (reference sequence). The CDR3 DNA sequence: TGTGCCAGCAGCCCGAGGACAGCTGGAAACACCATATATTTT. Its translation: CASSPRTAGNTIYF. Looking up the rest from reference TRBV5-5 and TRBJ1-3 gives the full variable domain: DAGVTQSPTHLIKTRGQQVTLRCSPISGHKSVSWYQQVLGQGPQFIFQYYEKEERGRGNFPDRFSARQFPNYSSELNVNALLLGDSALYLCASSPRTAGNTIYFGEGSWLTVV.

The chain couples TRBV15 to TRBJ2-1; TRBD2 might be the D (5 bases). Germline CDR1 is LNHNV and CDR2 is YYDKDF (reference sequence). Trimming shortened V by 5 bases and J by 4 bases, and 18 bases separated the two germline ends. There are 16 residues in the CDR3. CDR3 amino acids: CATSSYLEGYYNEQFF. DNA of the CDR3: TGTGCCACCAGCTCATACCTTGAGGGCTATTACAATGAGCAGTTCTTC.

The chain couples TRBV9 to TRBJ1-1; D remains ambiguous. Trimming took 4 bases from V and 1 from J, leaving 11 bases between them. CDR1 is SGDLS, CDR2 YYNGEE, per germline. The CDR3 is 14 amino acids. Written as DNA, the CDR3 is TGTGCCAGCAGCCCCCAGGAGGGGAACACTGAAGCTTTCTTT. It is translated as CASSPQEGNTEAFF.

The chain employs TRBV14 and TRBJ1-1; D gene ambiguous. Trimming pared 6 bases from V and 1 base from J, leaving 12 bases between. The CDR3 loop spans 14 amino acids. Per the germline V gene, CDR1 is SGHDN and CDR2 is FVKESK. The CDR3 nucleotides are TGTGCCAGCAGTCTAACACAGAGGAACACTGAAGCTTTCTTT. This codes for CASSLTQRNTEAFF.

The chain uses TRBV27 and TRBJ2-3; 8 bases match TRBD2. Per germline, CDR1 MNHEY and CDR2 SMNVEV (reference sequence). The trim removed 5 bases at V and 6 bases at J, leaving 16 bases unmatched. This CDR3 comprises 17 residues. CDR3 nucleotide sequence: TGTGCCAGCAGTCCTGACCACGGGACTAGGGGAGGGGATACGCAGTATTTT. This translates into CASSPDHGTRGGDTQYF.